The 18 T cell receptor beta chains presented below share a single source sample, sequenced in a study of OX40 agonist ivuxolimab in advanced cancers. Using immunoSEQ multiplex PCR, the repertoire was profiled, and TCRdb retains in-frame clones only, with some absent. The table records some 42,000 clones, around 89% of them present only once. Sequences were derived from CD4+ or CD8+ T cells sorted from blood, sampled in a trial of the OX40 agonist ivuxolimab. Receptors originate from an adult with an advanced solid tumor such as melanoma, head and neck, liver or kidney cancer.

The V gene is TRBV7-2, the J gene TRBJ1-6; no definite D call. The CDR3 length is 14 residues. The V and J ends lost 2 bases and 5 bases respectively, with 7 bases between them. The germline V gene has CDR1 SGHTA and CDR2 FQGNSA. In nucleotides, the CDR3 is TGTGCCAGCAGCTTATCGATTAATAATTCACCCCTCCACTTT. Its protein product is CASSLSINNSPLHF.

The CDR3 sequence: CASSVTGTWGGNTQYF. The CDR3 nucleotides are TGTGCCAGCAGCGTTACCGGGACCTGGGGAGGAAATACGCAGTATTTT. The chain couples TRBV5-8 to TRBJ2-3, with D maybe TRBD2 (6 bases). CDR3 size: 16 residues. Germline V lookup: CDR1 SGHTS, CDR2 YDEGEE. V dropped 4 bases and J dropped 7 bases, with 22 bases sitting between them. Complete variable domain (other parts from reference TRBV5-8 and TRBJ2-3): EAGVTQSPTHLIKTRGQQATLRCSPISGHTSVYWYQQALGLGLQFLLWYDEGEERNRGNFPPRFSGRQFPNYSSELNVNALELEDSALYLCASSVTGTWGGNTQYFGPGTRLTVL.

This chain uses TRBV4-2 with TRBJ2-5, with TRBD2 matching 7 bases. The CDR3 loop spans 15 amino acids. CDR1 and CDR2 from the germline V gene are LGHNA and YNFKEQ. The junction had 6 bases not matched to a gene; V was cut back by 4 bases and J by 1 base. CDR3 in amino acids: CASSLRPGGQETQYF. The CDR3 DNA sequence: TGTGCCAGCAGCCTCCGACCGGGGGGCCAAGAGACCCAGTACTTC.

The V and J genes are TRBV18 and TRBJ2-7; D remains ambiguous. The CDR3 length is 14 residues. Germline V gives CDR1 KGHSH, CDR2 LQKENI. Trimming removed 2 bases from V and 0 bases from J, with 8 bases in between. The chain's CDR3 is CASSPRQLSYEQYF. The CDR3 region has the DNA TGTGCCAGCTCACCAAGACAACTCTCCTACGAGCAGTACTTC.

This chain joins TRBV11-2 and TRBJ2-7; no clear D. The CDR3 has 14 amino acids. Germline values: CDR1 SGHAT, CDR2 FQNNGV. V shed 0 bases and J shed 3 bases, with 9 bases lying between them. The CDR3 here is CASSLEHDIYEQYF. The CDR3 bases are TGTGCCAGCAGCTTAGAGCACGACATCTACGAGCAGTACTTC.

This clone has more than one count but fewer than ten. The chain has TRBV6-1 and TRBJ1-1; the D gene is possibly TRBD1 (5 bases). Germline values: CDR1 MNHNS, CDR2 SASEGT. This CDR3 is 16 amino acids long. Deletions cut 3 bases from V and 1 base from J, with 15 bases between. CDR3 residues: CASSDAGRGPNTEAFF. CDR3 sequence (DNA): TGTGCCAGCAGTGACGCTGGCCGGGGACCGAACACTGAAGCTTTCTTT.

CDR3 region: CASSAPQGLYNEQFF. The CDR3 DNA reads as TGTGCCAGCAGTGCCCCCCAAGGACTCTACAATGAGCAGTTCTTC. The chain employs TRBV28 and TRBJ2-1, with a tentative D call TRBD2 (5 bases). Germline V CDR1 and CDR2: MDHEN, SYDVKM. The CDR3 spans 15 residues. V was pared by 5 bases and J by 3 bases, with 14 bases between.

This clone was picked up one time. The chain carries TRBV10-1 and TRBJ2-5, with D possibly matching TRBD2 (7 bases). This CDR3 is 13 amino acids long. The V gene's germline CDR1 is WNHNN and CDR2 SYGVQD (reference sequence). V lost 4 bases to trimming and J lost 6 bases, with 12 bases between them. The CDR3 reads CASSVRGAKTQYF. CDR3 nucleotides: TGCGCCAGCAGTGTACGGGGGGCTAAGACCCAGTACTTC.

This chain connects TRBV30 to TRBJ1-4; D remains ambiguous. The germline V gene encodes CDR1 GTSNPN and CDR2 SVGIG (reference sequence). This CDR3 is built from 13 residues. Trimming shortened V by 2 bases and J by 5 bases, and 9 bases separated the two germline ends. This CDR3 reads CAWSLSRNEKLFF. The CDR3 DNA reads TGTGCCTGGAGTCTATCTCGGAATGAAAAACTGTTTTTT.

The chain is built from TRBV11-2 and TRBJ2-3; tentative D call: TRBD1 (7 bases). The germline CDR1 and CDR2 sequences are SGHAT and FQNNGV. V gave up 3 bases and J gave up 5 bases, with 12 bases separating them. CDR3 length equals 14 residues. The chain's CDR3 is CASSFGTAGDTQYF. CDR3 bases: TGTGCCAGCAGCTTCGGGACAGCGGGAGATACGCAGTATTTT.

A single count supports this clone. This chain links TRBV6-1 with TRBJ2-3; 12 nucleotides align to TRBD2. Unmatched junction bases numbered 2, after V lost 8 bases and J lost 2 bases. The CDR3 has 14 residues. Germline assignment: CDR1 MNHNS and CDR2 SASEGT. CDR3 DNA sequence: TGTGCCAGCCGGACTAGCGGGAACACAGATACGCAGTATTTT. Translation: CASRTSGNTDTQYF.

The CDR3 region has the DNA TGTGCCACGCGACAGGTCTCGGGAAACACCATATATTTT. This translates into CATRQVSGNTIYF. This chain connects TRBV7-9 to TRBJ1-3; TRBD1 is a possible D gene (6 bases). This CDR3 is built from 13 residues. V was cut by 10 bases and J by 4 bases, with 14 bases left in between. Germline CDR1 is SEHNR and CDR2 is FQNEAQ (reference sequence).

The chain links TRBV2 to TRBJ1-6; TRBD1 is a possible D gene (5 bases). CDR3 length equals 16 residues. Germline V gene sequence: CDR1 SNHLY, CDR2 FYNNEI. V lost 1 base and J 8 bases, leaving 15 bases between the germline ends. The CDR3: CASSEEGLFSDSPLHF. The DNA of the CDR3 is TGTGCCAGCAGTGAAGAGGGGCTCTTTTCGGATTCACCCCTCCACTTT.

V and J are TRBV11-2 and TRBJ2-7, with 13 bases identical to TRBD2. Germline assignment: CDR1 SGHAT and CDR2 FQNNGV. J was trimmed by 4 bases and V by 5 bases; bases with no gene match: 8. CDR3 size: 16 residues. CDR3 sequence: CASSVSRGLAGYEQYF. CDR3 in DNA: TGTGCCAGCAGCGTCTCCCGGGGACTAGCGGGATACGAGCAGTACTTC.

This chain links TRBV2 with TRBJ1-1; 8 bases fit TRBD1. V shed 6 bases and J 4 bases; nucleotides not matched to a gene: 4. The CDR3 spans 13 residues. Per germline, CDR1 SNHLY and CDR2 FYNNEI. CDR3 coding DNA: TGTGCCAGCAGACCAACAGGGGGCACTGAAGCTTTCTTT. Protein sequence: CASRPTGGTEAFF. The variable domain in full, completed from reference TRBV2 and TRBJ1-1, reads EPEVTQTPSHQVTQMGQEVILRCVPISNHLYFYWYRQILGQKVEFLVSFYNNEISEKSEIFDDQFSVERPDGSNFTLKIRSTKLEDSAMYFCASRPTGGTEAFFGQGTRLTVV.

The chain recombines TRBV7-9 with TRBJ1-2, with D possibly TRBD1 on 6 matching bases. Looked up from germline, CDR1 is SEHNR and CDR2 is FQNEAQ (reference sequence). CDR3 length: 14 amino acids. Trimming shortened V by 3 bases and J by 4 bases, and 12 bases separated the two germline ends. CDR3 nucleotide sequence: TGTGCCAGCAGCTTGGGGGGCTCGGGCTATGGCTACACCTTC. It is translated as CASSLGGSGYGYTF.

V is TRBV28 and J is TRBJ1-6; maybe TRBD1 (5 bases). CDR1 is MDHEN, CDR2 SYDVKM, per germline. This CDR3 has 15 amino acids. Trimming pared 5 bases from V and 5 bases from J, leaving 13 bases between. The CDR3 sequence is CASSPPGLNNSPLHF. The CDR3 DNA reads TGTGCCAGCAGTCCCCCGGGACTCAATAATTCACCCCTCCACTTT.

V and J are TRBV5-1 and TRBJ1-4; D remains ambiguous. V was cut by 2 bases and J by 3 bases, with 5 bases left in between. Per the germline V gene, CDR1 is SGHRS and CDR2 is YFSETQ. The CDR3 length is 13 residues. In nucleotides, the CDR3 is TGCGCCAGCAGCTTTCGCCCTAATGAAAAACTGTTTTTT. Translated: CASSFRPNEKLFF. Using reference TRBV5-1 and TRBJ1-4 for the parts outside the CDR3, the full variable domain is KAGVTQTPRYLIKTRGQQVTLSCSPISGHRSVSWYQQTPGQGLQFLFEYFSETQRNKGNFPGRFSGRQFSNSRSEMNVSTLELGDSALYLCASSFRPNEKLFFGSGTQLSVL.